The source of this T cell receptor beta chain is a study of OX40 agonist ivuxolimab in advanced cancers. Study background: Ivuxolimab is an agonistic anti-OX40 (CD134) antibody, and patients were treated with it.

Assay: immunoSEQ multiplex PCR; the TCRdb copy retains only in-frame clones and omits some. The sample consists of about 67,000 clones, roughly 85% of them appearing once. This clone appeared many times. Its antigen is as yet unknown. Study results and caveats: The average count of expanded clones was higher among CD8+ T cells than among CD4+.

CDR3 size: 16 residues. CDR1 and CDR2 (germline): SGDLS, YYNGEE. V was trimmed by 3 bases and J by 0 bases, leaving 12 bases between them. The clonotype originates from an adult with an advanced solid tumor such as melanoma, head and neck, liver or kidney cancer. Sequenced material: CD4+ or CD8+ T cells sorted from blood, taken in a trial of the OX40 agonist ivuxolimab. V gene TRBV9 combines with J gene TRBJ2-2, with D maybe TRBD2 (5 bases). This CDR3 reads CASSATDSTNTGELFF. The CDR3 DNA reads TGTGCCAGCAGCGCTACGGACTCTACGAACACCGGGGAGCTGTTTTTT.